The following is a T cell receptor (beta chain) sequence with its context. Its antigen is not identified. The record originates from a study of T cell repertoires in cytomegalovirus infection. MiXCR, applied by TCRdb to the reads, yields one record per CDR3 protein. The sample carries about 340,000 distinct CDR3 sequences, almost 30% recorded once. This CDR3 contains 14 residues. The germline V and J ends were trimmed by 7 bases and 0 bases, with 12 bases remaining between them. The germline V gene has CDR1 SNHLY and CDR2 FYNNEI. The receptor was derived from a human donor in good health (CMV status not recorded). Some clones in this sample may be carry-over from other donors' samples. The specimen was cultured PBMCs, collected from culture after CMV antigen stimulation. The genes are TRBV2 and TRBJ1-1; the D gene is possibly TRBD1 (6 bases). CDR3 sequence reads: CASNRQDLNTEAFF. Written as DNA, the CDR3 is TGTGCCAGCAACAGACAGGACCTGAACACTGAAGCTTTCTTT. Complete variable domain (other parts from reference TRBV2 and TRBJ1-1): EPEVTQTPSHQVTQMGQEVILRCVPISNHLYFYWYRQILGQKVEFLVSFYNNEISEKSEIFDDQFSVERPDGSNFTLKIRSTKLEDSAMYFCASNRQDLNTEAFFGQGTRLTVV.